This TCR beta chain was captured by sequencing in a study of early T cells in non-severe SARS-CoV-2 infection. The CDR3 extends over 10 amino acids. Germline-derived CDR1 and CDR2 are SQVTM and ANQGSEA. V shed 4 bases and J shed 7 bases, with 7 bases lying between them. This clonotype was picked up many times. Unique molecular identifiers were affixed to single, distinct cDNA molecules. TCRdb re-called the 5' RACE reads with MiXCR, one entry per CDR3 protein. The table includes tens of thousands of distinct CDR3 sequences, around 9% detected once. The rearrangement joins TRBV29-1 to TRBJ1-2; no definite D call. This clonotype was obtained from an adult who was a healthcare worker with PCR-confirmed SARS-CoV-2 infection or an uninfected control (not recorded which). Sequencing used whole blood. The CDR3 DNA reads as TGCAGCGTTGGAAATCCTGGCTACACCTTC. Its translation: CSVGNPGYTF.